The rows below give T cell receptor beta chains drawn from one sample of a study of T cell changes during pregnancy in multiple sclerosis. Sequenced by immunoSEQ multiplex PCR; TCRdb stores in-frame clones only, minus some. This table has under 110,000 clones, about 91% appearing once. The sequences come from peripheral blood, collected in the second trimester of pregnancy. Every receptor here comes from a female donor with multiple sclerosis, enrolled in a pregnancy study. Each CDR3 is given with its conserved first and last residue. The order of the fields is clone size, D gene, J gene, V gene, CDR3 protein, CDR3 DNA. D genes are given only for firm matches. Clone size is not always given. Where it is, it says once, few, many or a class for expanded clones.

clone size: .
D gene: TRBD2
J gene: TRBJ2-7
V gene: TRBV6-5
CDR3 protein: CASSYSGSGSSYEQYF
CDR3 DNA: TGTGCCAGCAGTTACTCTGGTAGCGGGAGTTCCTACGAGCAGTACTTC

clone size: .
D gene: TRBD2
J gene: TRBJ2-7
V gene: TRBV5-1
CDR3 protein: CASSLGLAGGPSSYEQYF
CDR3 DNA: TGCGCCAGCAGCTTAGGACTAGCGGGAGGGCCGAGCTCCTACGAGCAGTACTTC

clone size: once
D gene: .
J gene: TRBJ2-7
V gene: TRBV20-1
CDR3 protein: CSARVIYEQYF
CDR3 DNA: TGCAGTGCTCGCGTGATCTACGAGCAGTACTTC

clone size: .
D gene: TRBD2
J gene: TRBJ2-1
V gene: TRBV5-4
CDR3 protein: CASSLTSGRSYNEQFF
CDR3 DNA: TGTGCCAGCAGCTTGACTAGCGGGAGGTCCTACAATGAGCAGTTCTTC

clone size: .
D gene: .
J gene: TRBJ2-7
V gene: TRBV6-1
CDR3 protein: CASSLTGSSYEQYF
CDR3 DNA: TGTGCCAGCAGCCTCACAGGGTCCTCCTACGAGCAGTACTTC

clone size: .
D gene: .
J gene: TRBJ1-1
V gene: TRBV7-6
CDR3 protein: CASSLERVNTEAFF
CDR3 DNA: TGTGCCAGCAGCTTAGAACGGGTGAACACTGAAGCTTTCTTT

clone size: .
D gene: .
J gene: TRBJ2-2
V gene: TRBV2
CDR3 protein: CASSEISGRELFF
CDR3 DNA: TGTGCCAGCAGTGAAATTAGCGGTAGGGAGCTGTTTTTT

clone size: .
D gene: TRBD2
J gene: TRBJ2-5
V gene: TRBV4-2
CDR3 protein: CASSPLTSGSRQETQYF
CDR3 DNA: TGTGCCAGCAGCCCCCTGACTAGCGGGAGTCGCCAAGAGACCCAGTACTTC

clone size: .
D gene: TRBD1
J gene: TRBJ2-3
V gene: TRBV27
CDR3 protein: CASTTGQGTDTQYF
CDR3 DNA: TGTGCCAGCACTACGGGACAGGGGACAGATACGCAGTATTTT

clone size: once
D gene: TRBD1
J gene: TRBJ1-4
V gene: TRBV5-6
CDR3 protein: CASSFDRGVEKLFF
CDR3 DNA: TGTGCCAGCAGCTTTGACAGGGGGGTCGAAAAACTGTTTTTT

clone size: .
D gene: TRBD1
J gene: TRBJ2-3
V gene: TRBV5-1
CDR3 protein: CASSLEAGGYTDTQYF
CDR3 DNA: TGCGCCAGCAGCTTGGAGGCAGGGGGCTACACAGATACGCAGTATTTT

clone size: .
D gene: .
J gene: TRBJ1-2
V gene: TRBV29-1
CDR3 protein: CSVGSTAGGYTF
CDR3 DNA: TGCAGCGTTGGTTCGACGGCGGGTGGCTACACCTTC

clone size: .
D gene: TRBD1
J gene: TRBJ2-5
V gene: TRBV5-4
CDR3 protein: CASSRDSQETQYF
CDR3 DNA: TGTGCCAGCAGCCGGGACAGCCAAGAGACCCAGTACTTC

clone size: once
D gene: .
J gene: TRBJ2-1
V gene: TRBV13
CDR3 protein: CAVAGGNEQFF
CDR3 DNA: TGTGCAGTCGCCGGGGGCAATGAGCAGTTCTTC

clone size: .
D gene: TRBD1
J gene: TRBJ1-2
V gene: TRBV28
CDR3 protein: CASSLRGLGGYTF
CDR3 DNA: TGTGCCAGCAGTTTGAGGGGGCTTGGCGGCTACACCTTC

clone size: .
D gene: .
J gene: TRBJ1-2
V gene: TRBV19
CDR3 protein: CASSMEGSGGYTF
CDR3 DNA: TGTGCCAGTAGTATGGAGGGATCGGGAGGCTACACCTTC

clone size: .
D gene: .
J gene: TRBJ2-7
V gene: TRBV19
CDR3 protein: CANPDYRTRTYEQYF
CDR3 DNA: TGTGCCAATCCCGACTACCGTACAAGGACCTACGAGCAGTACTTC

clone size: .
D gene: .
J gene: TRBJ1-2
V gene: TRBV20-1
CDR3 protein: CSARDYGYTF
CDR3 DNA: TGCAGTGCACGGGACTATGGCTACACCTTC

clone size: once
D gene: TRBD1
J gene: TRBJ1-2
V gene: TRBV6-1
CDR3 protein: CASSERLGTGNGYTF
CDR3 DNA: TGTGCCAGCAGTGAACGTCTGGGGACAGGGAACGGCTACACCTTC

clone size: .
D gene: TRBD2
J gene: TRBJ2-1
V gene: TRBV7-9
CDR3 protein: CASSRLAGGPSNEQFF
CDR3 DNA: TGTGCCAGCAGCCGTTTAGCGGGAGGGCCGTCAAATGAGCAGTTCTTC

clone size: once
D gene: TRBD1
J gene: TRBJ2-1
V gene: TRBV27
CDR3 protein: CASRLSGGSYNEQFF
CDR3 DNA: TGTGCCAGCAGACTTTCAGGGGGCTCCTACAATGAGCAGTTCTTC

clone size: .
D gene: .
J gene: TRBJ1-2
V gene: TRBV28
CDR3 protein: CASSRRVNYGYTF
CDR3 DNA: TGTGCCAGCAGTCGCCGGGTTAACTATGGCTACACCTTC

clone size: .
D gene: TRBD2
J gene: TRBJ2-2
V gene: TRBV27
CDR3 protein: CASSLSPSGPTGELFF
CDR3 DNA: TGTGCCAGCAGTTTATCCCCTAGCGGCCCCACCGGGGAGCTGTTTTTT

clone size: .
D gene: TRBD2
J gene: TRBJ2-1
V gene: TRBV6-5
CDR3 protein: CASSYSPGGRYNEQFF
CDR3 DNA: TGTGCCAGCAGTTACTCTCCGGGAGGGCGATACAATGAGCAGTTCTTC

clone size: .
D gene: .
J gene: TRBJ1-2
V gene: TRBV10-3
CDR3 protein: CAISERLANYGYTF
CDR3 DNA: TGTGCCATCAGTGAACGGTTAGCTAACTATGGCTACACCTTC

clone size: .
D gene: TRBD2
J gene: TRBJ2-1
V gene: TRBV19
CDR3 protein: CASSVNGLVEQFF
CDR3 DNA: TGTGCCAGTAGTGTTAATGGACTAGTCGAGCAGTTCTTC

clone size: .
D gene: TRBD1
J gene: TRBJ1-2
V gene: TRBV27
CDR3 protein: CASGTGGHGYTF
CDR3 DNA: TGTGCCAGTGGTACAGGGGGCCATGGCTACACCTTC

clone size: few
D gene: .
J gene: TRBJ2-1
V gene: TRBV7-9
CDR3 protein: CAGEVAIDEQFF
CDR3 DNA: TGTGCCGGCGAAGTAGCGATAGATGAGCAGTTCTTC

clone size: once
D gene: .
J gene: TRBJ2-7
V gene: TRBV30
CDR3 protein: CAWSVLYEQYF
CDR3 DNA: TGTGCCTGGAGTGTACTTTACGAGCAGTACTTC

clone size: .
D gene: TRBD1
J gene: TRBJ1-1
V gene: TRBV5-1
CDR3 protein: CASSWGQGTEAFF
CDR3 DNA: TGCGCCAGCAGCTGGGGACAGGGCACTGAAGCTTTCTTT

clone size: .
D gene: .
J gene: TRBJ2-3
V gene: TRBV4-1
CDR3 protein: CASSPREGPDTQYF
CDR3 DNA: TGCGCCAGCAGCCCCCGCGAGGGCCCAGATACGCAGTATTTT

clone size: .
D gene: TRBD1
J gene: TRBJ2-6
V gene: TRBV11-1
CDR3 protein: CASSTRQGAFGANVLTF
CDR3 DNA: TGTGCCAGCAGTACGCGTCAGGGGGCGTTTGGGGCCAACGTCCTGACTTTC

clone size: few
D gene: .
J gene: TRBJ2-1
V gene: TRBV6-6
CDR3 protein: CASSYSRVYNEQFF
CDR3 DNA: TGTGCCAGCAGTTACTCGAGAGTTTACAATGAGCAGTTCTTC

clone size: .
D gene: TRBD1
J gene: TRBJ2-3
V gene: TRBV27
CDR3 protein: CASSLRAPGQGADTQYF
CDR3 DNA: TGTGCCAGCAGTTTACGGGCGCCCGGCCAGGGGGCAGATACGCAGTATTTT

clone size: .
D gene: .
J gene: TRBJ2-7
V gene: TRBV4-2
CDR3 protein: CASSQEARAYEQYF
CDR3 DNA: TGTGCCAGCAGCCAAGAGGCGAGGGCGTACGAGCAGTACTTC

clone size: .
D gene: .
J gene: TRBJ2-7
V gene: TRBV30
CDR3 protein: CAWRQTGTIHEQYF
CDR3 DNA: TGTGCCTGGAGGCAAACAGGGACTATCCACGAGCAGTACTTC

clone size: .
D gene: .
J gene: TRBJ1-5
V gene: TRBV28
CDR3 protein: CASSFTLRGSLNQPQHF
CDR3 DNA: TGTGCCAGCAGTTTTACCCTCAGGGGCAGTTTAAATCAGCCCCAGCATTTT

clone size: .
D gene: TRBD2
J gene: TRBJ2-3
V gene: TRBV2
CDR3 protein: CASTSGYTDTQYF
CDR3 DNA: TGTGCCAGCACTAGCGGATACACAGATACGCAGTATTTT

clone size: .
D gene: .
J gene: TRBJ2-1
V gene: TRBV28
CDR3 protein: CASSSQPSEQFF
CDR3 DNA: TGTGCCAGCAGCTCACAACCCTCTGAGCAGTTCTTC

clone size: .
D gene: .
J gene: TRBJ2-5
V gene: TRBV7-6
CDR3 protein: CASSALASQETQYF
CDR3 DNA: TGTGCCAGCAGCGCGCTAGCGTCTCAAGAGACCCAGTACTTC

clone size: .
D gene: .
J gene: TRBJ2-5
V gene: TRBV5-4
CDR3 protein: CASSAGGQKETQYF
CDR3 DNA: TGTGCCAGCAGCGCTGGCGGGCAGAAAGAGACCCAGTACTTC

clone size: .
D gene: TRBD1
J gene: TRBJ2-7
V gene: TRBV4-1
CDR3 protein: CASSAGDRSYEQYF
CDR3 DNA: TGCGCCAGCAGCGCCGGGGACAGGTCCTACGAGCAGTACTTC

clone size: .
D gene: .
J gene: TRBJ1-1
V gene: TRBV7-9
CDR3 protein: CASSIQPNTEAFF
CDR3 DNA: TGTGCCAGCAGTATACAGCCGAACACTGAAGCTTTCTTT

clone size: .
D gene: .
J gene: TRBJ1-2
V gene: TRBV9
CDR3 protein: CASSAGGRAYGYTF
CDR3 DNA: TGTGCCAGCAGCGCGGGGGGCAGGGCCTATGGCTACACCTTC

clone size: .
D gene: .
J gene: TRBJ2-7
V gene: TRBV18
CDR3 protein: CASSSEKQGAYEQYF
CDR3 DNA: TGTGCCAGCTCATCAGAAAAACAGGGAGCCTACGAGCAGTACTTC

clone size: .
D gene: .
J gene: TRBJ2-3
V gene: TRBV9
CDR3 protein: CASSVGGSAPQYF
CDR3 DNA: TGTGCCAGCAGCGTAGGAGGGTCGGCCCCACAGTATTTT